This T cell receptor beta chain was captured by sequencing in a study of response to subunit inactivated influenza vaccine. TCRdb recomputed calls from the RT-PCR reads with MiXCR, one row per CDR3 protein. The table lists some 550,000 distinct CDR3 sequences, around 21% of them singletons. With V trimmed by 6 bases and J by 10 bases, 5 bases remained unmatched. Germline lookup yields CDR1 DFQATT and CDR2 SNEGSKA (reference sequence). The length of the CDR3 is 11 residues. These data were likewise used in another study, on T cells expressing NK-cell markers. That investigation notes: For TCR beta, cDNA was produced by 5'RACE template switching with UMIs.

This chain uses TRBV20-1 with TRBJ2-3; 9 bases are a match to TRBD1. This sequence originates from a man aged 45-60 years who received an inactivated influenza vaccine. The source was CD4+ T cells sorted from PBMCs, collected roughly 12 days after vaccination. This CDR3 is CSAIRDRAQYF. The CDR3 bases are TGCAGTGCAATCCGGGACAGGGCGCAGTATTTT.